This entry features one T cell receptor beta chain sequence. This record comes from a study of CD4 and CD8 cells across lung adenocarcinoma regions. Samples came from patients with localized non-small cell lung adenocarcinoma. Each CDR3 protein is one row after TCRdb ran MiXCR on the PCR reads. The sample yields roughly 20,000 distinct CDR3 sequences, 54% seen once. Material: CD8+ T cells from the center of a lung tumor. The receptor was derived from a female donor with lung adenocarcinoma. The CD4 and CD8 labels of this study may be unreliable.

The CDR3 region is CARRGGRDLDTQYF. In DNA form, the CDR3 reads TGTGCGAGGAGGGGGGGCAGGGACTTAGATACGCAGTATTTT. The chain uses TRBV6-1 and TRBJ2-3, with D possibly matching TRBD2 (7 bases). This CDR3 is built from 14 residues. The V gene's germline CDR1 is MNHNS and CDR2 SASEGT.